The source of this TCR beta chain is a study of T cells after yellow fever vaccination. This CDR3 contains 14 residues. The ends were cut back, 1 base at V and 7 bases at J, with 8 bases in the middle. Germline values: CDR1 LNHDA, CDR2 SQIVND (reference sequence). TCRdb used MiXCR to reprocess the 5' RACE reads, holding one entry per CDR3 protein. The table shows 500,000 to 650,000 distinct CDR3 sequences, with about 12% occurring only once. The sequence derives from a young man who received the YFV17D yellow fever vaccine. The chain joins TRBV19 to TRBJ1-6; unclear D gene. The sequenced sample was PBMCs, obtained on the day of the yellow fever booster vaccination. CDR3 protein: CASSIGLLNSPLHF. The CDR3 DNA is TGTGCCAGTAGTATAGGTCTGCTGAATTCACCCCTCCACTTT.